A selection of T cell receptor beta chains follows, all from one sample in a study of cytomegalovirus exposure and HLA in healthy donors. Measured with immunoSEQ multiplex PCR; TCRdb has only the in-frame clones, and not every one. The repertoire has some 150,000 clones, almost 80% of them found once; the top ten carry 6.7%. Sample: PBMCs. The source of these receptors is a woman aged 40-49 years in good health and CMV-seropositive. The CDR3 runs from the conserved cysteine through the conserved F or W. D genes are given only for firm matches. Clone size appears in some rows only: once, few, many, or a class for an expanded clone.

CDR3nt	CDR3aa	v_gene	abundance	j_gene	d_gene
TGTGCCATCAGTGAGCTGGGACAGACGAAGCAGTACTTC	CAISELGQTKQYF	TRBV10-3	.	TRBJ2-7	TRBD1
TGTGCCACCTCCTCCGGACTAAAAATCACAGATACGCAGTATTTT	CATSSGLKITDTQYF	TRBV5-6	.	TRBJ2-3	.
TGTGCTAGTGCCGGGACAGGGGTGAACACCATATATTTT	CASAGTGVNTIYF	TRBV12-5	.	TRBJ1-3	TRBD1
TGTGCCAGCAGCTTGGGTTCAGGGGTGGTTAACAATGAGCAGTTCTTC	CASSLGSGVVNNEQFF	TRBV5-4	.	TRBJ2-1	.
TGTGCCAGCAGTTACAACAGGGGTACCTCCTACAATGAGCAGTTCTTC	CASSYNRGTSYNEQFF	TRBV6-6	.	TRBJ2-1	TRBD1
TGTGCCAGCAGCTTGGGTGGGCAGGCTAATGAAAAACTGTTTTTT	CASSLGGQANEKLFF	TRBV5-5	.	TRBJ1-4	.
TGTGCCAGTAGTATAGACGACGTAGGGACAGGGGGTAAATCACGCTCTGGGGCCAACGTCCTGACTTTC	CASSIDDVGTGGKSRSGANVLTF	TRBV19	.	TRBJ2-6	TRBD1
TGTGCCAGCAGCTTCCTCAGCGGGGGGGATGAGCAGTTCTTC	CASSFLSGGDEQFF	TRBV7-9	.	TRBJ2-1	TRBD2
TGTGCCAGCTCACTTAGCGGTACCGGGGAGCTGTTTTTT	CASSLSGTGELFF	TRBV18	.	TRBJ2-2	.
TGTGCCAGCAGTCCCCGACAGGGTAGTCAGCCCCAGCATTTT	CASSPRQGSQPQHF	TRBV27	.	TRBJ1-5	TRBD1
TGTGCCAGCAGTGAGTTGACCGGGACAGTCTTCTCACCCCTCCACTTT	CASSELTGTVFSPLHF	TRBV6-1	.	TRBJ1-6	TRBD1
TGTGCCAGCAGCCTTAGTGGGACTAGCGGGGGGACGGATACGCAGTATTTT	CASSLSGTSGGTDTQYF	TRBV11-2	.	TRBJ2-3	TRBD2
TGTGCCAGCAGCTCCCAGCACATGACAGGCTCTGGAAACACCATATATTTT	CASSSQHMTGSGNTIYF	TRBV7-6	.	TRBJ1-3	.
TGTGCCAGCAGCTTATCCGGCGGGGGAGCGGGTGAAAAACTGTTTTTT	CASSLSGGGAGEKLFF	TRBV7-9	.	TRBJ1-4	.
TGTGCCAGCAGTGAGGGAACGGACCTCAGAAAACTGTTTTTT	CASSEGTDLRKLFF	TRBV6-5	.	TRBJ1-4	.
TGCAGCGGACAGGACCCTACGTATGGCTACACCTTC	CSGQDPTYGYTF	TRBV29-1	few	TRBJ1-2	.
TGTGCCAGCCGACCAGCGGGCGGGTACGAGCAGTACTTC	CASRPAGGYEQYF	TRBV7-2	.	TRBJ2-7	.
TGTGCCTGGAGTGTAGTAAGCTCTCGGGCCAACGTCCTGACTTTC	CAWSVVSSRANVLTF	TRBV30	.	TRBJ2-6	.
TGCGCCAGCAGCTTGGCCAGGCAGGGCACAGATACGCAGTATTTT	CASSLARQGTDTQYF	TRBV5-1	few	TRBJ2-3	.
TGCGCCAGCAGCTTAATAAGGGGACAAGATGGCTACACCTTC	CASSLIRGQDGYTF	TRBV5-1	.	TRBJ1-2	.
TGTGCCATCAGTGAGAGAGGACAGGGGGAGACCCAGTACTTC	CAISERGQGETQYF	TRBV10-3	.	TRBJ2-5	TRBD1
TGTGCCAGCAGTGACCCCGGGACAGGGACCAAAAACATTCAGTACTTC	CASSDPGTGTKNIQYF	TRBV6-1	once	TRBJ2-4	TRBD1
TGTGCCACCAGCAGAGAAGGCGAGGGATTTAAAGAAAAACTGTTTTTT	CATSREGEGFKEKLFF	TRBV15	.	TRBJ1-4	.
TGTGCCAGCAGCCCAGGGCTAGCGGGGCCTTCCAATGAGCAGTTCTTC	CASSPGLAGPSNEQFF	TRBV7-7	few	TRBJ2-1	TRBD2
TGTGCCAGCAGCGCCGAGGTAGGGGGCGATGGCTACACCTTC	CASSAEVGGDGYTF	TRBV9	.	TRBJ1-2	TRBD1
TGTGCCAGCAGTTTCCTCTCTGAGCGGGGGGGGTACAATGAGCAGTTCTTC	CASSFLSERGGYNEQFF	TRBV27	.	TRBJ2-1	TRBD2
TGTGCCAGCTCGGAACTAGCGGGCACCGGGGAGCTGTTTTTT	CASSELAGTGELFF	TRBV7-9	.	TRBJ2-2	TRBD2
TGTGCCAGCAGCTCGGCCGGGAAAACCAATCAGCCCCAGCATTTT	CASSSAGKTNQPQHF	TRBV7-2	.	TRBJ1-5	.
TGTGCCAGCAGCCAGTACAATGAGCAGTTCTTC	CASSQYNEQFF	TRBV6-6	.	TRBJ2-1	.
TGTGCCACTCACAATGAATGGGGGCCGAATGCTAACTATGGCTACACCTTC	CATHNEWGPNANYGYTF	TRBV19	.	TRBJ1-2	.
TGTTCCAGCAGCTCCTGGACTAGCGGGGAAGAGACCCAGTACTTC	CSSSSWTSGEETQYF	TRBV7-9	.	TRBJ2-5	TRBD2
TGTGCCAGTAGTATAGTTTCCACAGGTACTCAGCCCCAGCATTTT	CASSIVSTGTQPQHF	TRBV19	.	TRBJ1-5	.
TGTGCCAGCAGCTCTGGACAGACATGGGAGCTGTTTTTT	CASSSGQTWELFF	TRBV7-9	few	TRBJ2-2	.
TGTGCCAGTAGTAGAACTACTAGCGGGGGAGCCTACGAGCAGTACTTC	CASSRTTSGGAYEQYF	TRBV19	.	TRBJ2-7	TRBD2
TGTGCCAGCAGCGTTTCTAGCGGGGGCCCCTACGAGCAGTACTTC	CASSVSSGGPYEQYF	TRBV9	.	TRBJ2-7	TRBD2
TGTGCCAGCAGCTTAGTGCCAGGGCAGAACACTGAAGCTTTCTTT	CASSLVPGQNTEAFF	TRBV7-6	.	TRBJ1-1	.
TGTGCCTGGAGTGCCCTAAACACTGAAGCTTTCTTT	CAWSALNTEAFF	TRBV30	.	TRBJ1-1	.
TGTGCCAGCAGTGTTACCAGGGGGAGCGGCTACACCTTC	CASSVTRGSGYTF	TRBV2	.	TRBJ1-2	TRBD1
TGTGCCAGCAGTCACAACCCGGGACAGGGTGACTACACCTTC	CASSHNPGQGDYTF	TRBV6-1	.	TRBJ1-2	TRBD1
TGTGCCAGTATGGACAGGGCAAAATCGTACGAGCAGTACTTC	CASMDRAKSYEQYF	TRBV6-1	.	TRBJ2-7	TRBD1
TGTGCCAGCATCCGGACAGGGGGGGCTAGAAACTATGGCTACACCTTC	CASIRTGGARNYGYTF	TRBV25-1	.	TRBJ1-2	TRBD1
TGTGCCAGCAGCCCTGGACAGGGACCCTACGAGCAGTACTTC	CASSPGQGPYEQYF	TRBV7-9	.	TRBJ2-7	TRBD1
TGCGCCAGCAGATTAGCGGGAGGCACAGATACGCAGTATTTT	CASRLAGGTDTQYF	TRBV5-1	.	TRBJ2-3	TRBD2
TGTGCCAGCAGTTTGGAGGGTTTTGAGCAGTTCTTC	CASSLEGFEQFF	TRBV6-1	.	TRBJ2-1	.
TGTGCCAGCAGAGGCCCGATTAGGGCAGGGGAGTCTTTCTTT	CASRGPIRAGESFF	TRBV2	.	TRBJ1-1	.
TGTGCCAGCAGCCCATTTAGCACCGGGGAGCTGTTTTTT	CASSPFSTGELFF	TRBV7-6	.	TRBJ2-2	.